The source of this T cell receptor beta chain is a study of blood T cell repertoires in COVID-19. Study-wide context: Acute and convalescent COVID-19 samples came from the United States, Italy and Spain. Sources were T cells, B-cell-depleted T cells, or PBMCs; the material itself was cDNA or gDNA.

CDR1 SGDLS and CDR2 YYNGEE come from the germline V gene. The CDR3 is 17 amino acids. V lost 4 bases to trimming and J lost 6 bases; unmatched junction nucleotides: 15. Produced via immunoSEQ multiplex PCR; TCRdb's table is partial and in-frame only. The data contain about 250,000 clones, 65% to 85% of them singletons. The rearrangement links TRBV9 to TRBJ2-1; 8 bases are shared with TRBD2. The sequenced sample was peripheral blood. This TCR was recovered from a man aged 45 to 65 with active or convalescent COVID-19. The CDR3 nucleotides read TGTGCCAGCAGCCCAAAACTTAGCGGGGTTAGCGGCAATGAGCAGTTCTTC. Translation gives CASSPKLSGVSGNEQFF.